These 27 T cell receptor beta chains were sequenced from one sample in a study of CD8+ T cells in alopecia areata. Extracted RNA was reverse transcribed, and the resulting cDNA served as sequencing template. Measured with immunoSEQ multiplex PCR; TCRdb has only the in-frame clones, and not every one. The sample is made up of over 100,000 clones, none counted only once. Sequenced material: lesional skin. The source is a C3H/HeJ mouse with alopecia areata. For this mouse line, the MHC haplotype is H2-k.

This clone was counted a few times. Here the gene names and germline are mouse. The CDR3 DNA, read in part, is TGCACCTGCAGTGCCTCGGGACAGGGAACAAACTCC. Amino acids: CTCSASGQGTNS. The entire CDR3 protein reads CTCSASGQGTNSDYTF. The rearrangement uses TRBV1 and TRBJ1-2; 9 nucleotides line up with TRBD1. The sequenced fragment ends 4 residues before the CDR3 boundary, so the rest is inferred from the germline J gene. V lost 3 bases, J lost 0 bases, and 5 bases stayed unmatched. The CDR3 is 16 residues long. Germline V CDR1 and CDR2: NSQYPW, LRSPGD (reference sequence). Variable domain in full (rest from reference TRBV1 and TRBJ1-2): VTLLEQNPRWRLVPRGQAVNLRCILKNSQYPWMSWYQQDLQKQLQWLFTLRSPGDKEVKSLPGADYLATRVTDTELRLQVANMSQGRTLYCTCSASGQGTNSDYTFGSGTRLLVI.

The table lists this clone with a few counts. Gene names refer to mouse genes. The read ends 4 residues early relative to the CDR3; the germline J gene fills the gap. This chain joins TRBV14 and TRBJ1-1, with 9 bases that match TRBD1. The CDR3 totals 14 residues. CDR1 is SGHDT, CDR2 FRDEAV, per germline. The junction had 0 bases not matched to a gene; V was cut back by 2 bases and J by 1 base. This CDR3 is CASSLTGGNTEVFF. CDR3 bases read: TGTGCCAGCAGTTTGACAGGGGGAAACACA.

This clone was detected many times. Mouse names are used for the genes. From the germline J gene comes the end of the CDR3, since the read stops 4 residues before it. The chain couples TRBV14 to TRBJ2-1, with 7 positions matching TRBD1. Trimming at V came to 4 bases and at J to 6 bases, leaving 4 bases not matched to a gene. Germline V CDR1 and CDR2: SGHDT, FRDEAV. The CDR3 loop spans 13 amino acids. CDR3 DNA, as far as it was read: TGTGCCAGCAGTCCAGACAGGGCTGCT. Amino acids: CASSPDRAA. The full-length CDR3 reads as CASSPDRAAEQFF.

On this clone: Gene names are mouse gene names. The read is 4 residues too short to cover the CDR3 end, so that end is filled in from the germline J gene. The gene calls are TRBV19 and TRBJ1-4; weak D call: TRBD1 (6 bases). Trimming removed 2 bases at V and 0 bases at J, with 11 bases between. The V gene's germline CDR1 is FNHDT and CDR2 SITEND (reference sequence). The length of the CDR3 is 16 residues. CDR3 DNA (partial): TGTGCCAGCAGTATGGGGGGACAAATTTCCAACGAA. Encoded protein: CASSMGGQISNE. The whole CDR3 protein reads CASSMGGQISNERLFF.

This clone was detected only a few times. Any gene name here is a mouse gene name. The missing CDR3 end, 4 residues past where the read stops, is filled in from the germline J gene. The J gene is TRBJ2-7, the V gene TRBV13-1, with TRBD2 identical over 8 bases. Germline CDR1 reads NSHNY; CDR2 reads SYGAGN. The length of the CDR3 is 14 residues. This CDR3 is CASSDVLGGYEQYF. The DNA read from the CDR3 is TGTGCCAGCAGTGATGTCCTGGGGGGTTAT.

This clone was seen only a few times. Gene names follow the mouse nomenclature. The read ends 4 residues shy of where the CDR3 ends; the end is completed using the germline J gene. V usage is TRBV12-2 and J usage is TRBJ2-1; 10 bases agree with TRBD1. The CDR3 sequence is 19 residues long. Germline assignment: CDR1 SGHLS and CDR2 HYDKME. J was trimmed by 0 bases and V by 0 bases; bases with no gene match: 10. The CDR3 reads CASSLEEGDRGGNYAEQFF. CDR3 DNA (partial): TGTGCCAGCTCTCTCGAGGAAGGGGACAGGGGCGGTAACTATGCT.

This clone was picked up a small number of times. Gene names and germline refer to mouse. Read sequence stops 4 residues before the CDR3 end, and the germline J gene provides the missing end. The chain recombines TRBV13-2 with TRBJ2-1, with 7 positions matching TRBD2. The length of the CDR3 is 14 residues. V shed 5 bases and J 6 bases; nucleotides not matched to a gene: 8. The germline gives CDR1 NNHNN, CDR2 SYGAGS (reference sequence). CDR3: CASGLLGEVAEQFF. The DNA read from the CDR3 is TGTGCCAGCGGACTCCTGGGGGAGGTTGCT.

In this sample, this clone turned up a few times. Gene names denote mouse genes. The missing CDR3 end, 4 residues past where the read stops, is filled in from the germline J gene. The chain recombines TRBV13-3 with TRBJ2-1, with 7 bases fitting TRBD1. The germline V gene encodes CDR1 NNHDY and CDR2 SYVADS. This CDR3 is 17 amino acids long. The junction had 6 bases not matched to a gene; V was cut back by 0 bases and J by 0 bases. CDR3 DNA (partial): TGTGCCAGCAGTGATGGTCACCCAGGGGGTAACTATGCT. This gives the protein CASSDGHPGGNYA. The full CDR3 reads CASSDGHPGGNYAEQFF.

This clone was picked up many times. These gene names are mouse names. Sequencing ends 4 residues short of the CDR3 end; the germline J gene provides the rest. The chain couples TRBV13-3 to TRBJ2-7; D gene unclear. Germline CDR1 is NNHDY and CDR2 is SYVADS. Between the trimmed V and J ends, which lost 7 bases and 0 bases, there was a span of 8 bases. The CDR3 is made up of 12 amino acids. The DNA read from the CDR3 is TGTGCCAGCGCCCAGATCTCCTAT. Protein: CASAQISY. The entire CDR3 reads CASAQISYEQYF.

In its sample, this clone was seen a few times. Gene names and germline match the mouse. The read gets to within 4 residues of the CDR3 end, and the germline J gene fills in the rest. This chain joins TRBV13-3 and TRBJ1-4; 9 bases line up with TRBD1. CDR1 NNHDY and CDR2 SYVADS come from the germline V gene. V shed 0 bases and J 0 bases; nucleotides not matched to a gene: 3. The length of the CDR3 is 17 residues. The chain's CDR3 is CASSDDRQGVSNERLFF. The sequenced part of the CDR3 DNA is TGTGCCAGCAGTGATGATCGACAGGGGGTTTCCAACGAA.

This clone was observed a few times. The gene symbols are mouse symbols. The CDR3 is cut off 4 residues early in the read; its end comes from the germline J gene. The J gene is TRBJ2-5, the V gene TRBV13-3, with 11 nucleotides matching TRBD2. The germline V gene has CDR1 NNHDY and CDR2 SYVADS. The length of the CDR3 is 16 residues. V lost 0 bases and J lost 2; bases outside the gene matches: 2. The sequenced CDR3 bases are TGTGCCAGCAGTGATGAGGACTGGGGGGTCCAAGAC. Its translation is CASSDEDWGVQD. The entire CDR3 protein is CASSDEDWGVQDTQYF.

As regards this clone: Mouse names are used for the genes. Sequencing ends 4 residues short of the CDR3 end; the germline J gene provides the rest. The chain combines TRBV19 with TRBJ2-3; 9 nucleotides line up with TRBD2. The CDR3 sequence is 15 residues long. CDR1 is FNHDT and CDR2 is SITEND in the germline V gene (reference sequence). Trimming at V came to 5 bases and at J to 0 bases, leaving 4 bases not matched to a gene. The sequenced CDR3 bases are TGTGCCAGCAGGACTGGGGGTACTAGTGCAGAA. It encodes CASRTGGTSAE. The CDR3 in its entirety is CASRTGGTSAETLYF.

This clone was found a few times. Genes and germline come from the mouse. The sequenced fragment ends 4 residues before the CDR3 boundary, so the rest is inferred from the germline J gene. The chain has TRBV13-1 and TRBJ2-1, with 9 bases matching TRBD1. This CDR3 region has 14 residues. Germline values: CDR1 NSHNY, CDR2 SYGAGN. CDR3 in amino acids: CASSGWDREAEQFF. CDR3 bases read: TGTGCCAGCAGTGGGTGGGACAGGGAGGCT.

This clone was counted between two and nine times. These gene names are mouse names. Read coverage stops 4 residues before the CDR3 terminus; the germline J gene supplies the remainder. The chain couples TRBV19 to TRBJ2-4, with 7 bases lining up with TRBD2. Germline CDR1 reads FNHDT; CDR2 reads SITEND (reference sequence). The CDR3 has 13 residues. The sequenced CDR3 bases are TGTGCCAGCAGTATCCGGGGGGGAAAC. Its translation: CASSIRGGN. The complete CDR3 reads CASSIRGGNTLYF.

Concerning this clone: Gene names are mouse gene names. The CDR3 extends 4 residues past the end of the read, so its final part is completed from the germline J gene. The J gene is TRBJ2-5, the V gene TRBV1; D is unclear. Deletions cut 1 base from V and 3 bases from J, with 8 bases between. The CDR3 has 14 residues. Germline V gene sequence: CDR1 NSQYPW, CDR2 LRSPGD (reference sequence). Incomplete CDR3 DNA: TGCACCTGCAGTGCAGCAGTCAAACAAGAC. This gives the protein CTCSAAVKQD. The whole CDR3 protein reads CTCSAAVKQDTQYF.

A word on this clone: Genes and germline are mouse. Read sequence stops 4 residues before the CDR3 end, and the germline J gene provides the missing end. The chain has TRBV13-1 and TRBJ2-1; 11 bases are a match to TRBD2. Germline V gene lookup returns CDR1 NSHNY and CDR2 SYGAGN. The CDR3 runs to 16 residues. V lost 2 bases and J lost 1; bases outside the gene matches: 2. The CDR3 sequence is CASSERLGGNYAEQFF. Partial CDR3 DNA: TGTGCCAGCAGTGAGCGACTGGGGGGGAACTATGCT.

Remarks on this clone: Germline and genes: mouse. The read falls 4 residues short of the CDR3 end, and the missing part is taken from the germline J gene. V gene TRBV13-3 combines with J gene TRBJ1-2; D call uncertain. Germline CDR1 is NNHDY and CDR2 is SYVADS. The CDR3 totals 11 residues. CDR3 loop: CASEGGGDYTF. The sequenced CDR3 bases are TGTGCCAGCGAGGGTGGAGGC.

A note on this clone: Each gene name is a mouse one. The read terminates 4 residues before the CDR3 end, so the remaining end is supplied by the germline J gene. This sequence joins TRBV13-3 and TRBJ1-1; TRBD1 might be the D (5 bases). The CDR3 totals 11 residues. Per germline, CDR1 NNHDY and CDR2 SYVADS. The CDR3 bases that were read are TGTGCCAGCACCAGGGCAACA. Its translation is CASTRAT. The complete CDR3 sequence is CASTRATEVFF.

This clone has a count of ten or more. The gene names given are mouse names. Read data end 4 residues before the CDR3 end; the end is taken from the germline J gene. The gene calls are TRBV13-3 and TRBJ1-1, with 8 bases matching TRBD1. J gave up 3 bases and V 6 bases, and 4 bases lay outside the gene matches. Looked up from germline, CDR1 is NNHDY and CDR2 is SYVADS. This CDR3 has 13 amino acids. This CDR3 reads CASTGQGDTEVFF. The CDR3 DNA, read in part, is TGTGCCAGCACAGGACAGGGTGACACA.

Remarks on this clone: Mouse germline and gene names are used. The sequence runs out 4 residues before the end of the CDR3; the remainder is reconstructed from the germline J gene. This sequence joins TRBV13-1 and TRBJ1-1; maybe TRBD1 (6 bases). CDR3 length equals 13 residues. Germline CDR1 is NSHNY and CDR2 is SYGAGN. CDR3 sequence: CASSDGGTSEVFF. CDR3 DNA (partial): TGTGCCAGCAGTGATGGTGGGACATCA.

With respect to this clone: Mouse names are used for the genes. With the read ending 4 residues before the CDR3 end, the germline J gene is used to fill in that end. The sample contains more than one DNA sequence encoding this CDR3. V gene TRBV13-2 combines with J gene TRBJ2-7; 11 nucleotides align to TRBD2. This CDR3 has 15 amino acids. Germline V gene data show CDR1 as NNHNN and CDR2 as SYGAGS (reference sequence). Incomplete CDR3 DNA: TGTGCCAGCGGTGACCCCGGGACTGGGGGTTAT. It yields the protein CASGDPGTGGY. The full CDR3 sequence reads CASGDPGTGGYEQYF.

A few counts support this clone. At residue 13, the translated DNA and the protein in TCRdb do not agree; the protein given here is derived from the DNA. Mouse gene names apply. Read sequence stops 3 residues before the CDR3 end, and the germline J gene provides the missing end. The chain employs TRBV1 and TRBJ1-6; D is unclear. TRBJ1-6 is identified as an open reading frame with a role that is uncertain. V was clipped by 0 bases and J by 3 bases, with 9 bases between them. CDR3 length equals 16 residues. Germline CDR1 is NSQYPW and CDR2 is LRSPGD (reference sequence). Here the CDR3 reads CTCSADLDIYNSPLYF. The sequenced part of the CDR3 DNA is TGCACCTGCAGTGCAGATCTCGACATCTATAATTCGCCC.

This clone was counted between two and nine times. Gene names and germline match the mouse. The read finishes 4 residues shy of the CDR3 end, and the germline J gene is used to complete it. The chain uses TRBV13-3 and TRBJ1-1; 8 nucleotides agree with TRBD1. This CDR3 has 15 amino acids. V was pared by 2 bases and J by 4 bases, with 7 bases of the junction left unmatched. Germline V gene sequence: CDR1 NNHDY, CDR2 SYVADS. The CDR3 loop is CASSDRGQRGTEVFF. The CDR3 bases that were read are TGTGCCAGCAGTGACAGGGGGCAGAGAGGCACA.

Concerning this clone: These gene names are mouse names. The CDR3 end falls 4 residues outside the read, so it is completed with the germline J gene. The V call is TRBV1, the J call TRBJ2-5, with 9 bases lining up with TRBD1. Germline V gene lookup returns CDR1 NSQYPW and CDR2 LRSPGD (reference sequence). The CDR3 has 15 amino acids. CDR3 residues: CTCSTSVQGADTQYF. The DNA read from the CDR3 is TGCACCTGCAGTACTTCCGTACAGGGGGCAGAC.

This clone was counted ten times or more. These gene names are mouse names. From the germline J gene comes the end of the CDR3, since the read stops 4 residues before it. The V call is TRBV13-3, the J call TRBJ2-3, with D possibly TRBD1 on 6 matching bases. Germline-derived CDR1 and CDR2 are NNHDY and SYVADS. Trimming cost V 2 bases and J 0 bases, with 10 bases left between them. The CDR3 is 15 residues long. The CDR3 sequence: CASSEAGVSAETLYF. The part of the CDR3 DNA that was read is TGTGCCAGCAGTGAAGCAGGGGTGAGTGCAGAA.

On this clone itself: Mouse germline and gene names are used. Read coverage stops 4 residues before the CDR3 terminus; the germline J gene supplies the remainder. The gene calls are TRBV19 and TRBJ2-1; 10 positions agree with TRBD2. Germline trimming cut 3 bases from V and 6 bases from J; bases unmatched to any gene: 6. CDR3 length equals 15 residues. Germline-derived CDR1 and CDR2 are FNHDT and SITEND (reference sequence). The sequenced part of the CDR3 DNA is TGTGCCAGCAGTACAAGACTGGGGGGAGGTGCT. Residues: CASSTRLGGGA. The complete CDR3 sequence is CASSTRLGGGAEQFF.

Many counts were recorded for this clone. Each gene name is a mouse one. The CDR3 goes on 4 residues after the read ends, and that part is filled in from the germline J gene. V is TRBV13-3 and J is TRBJ2-1, with D possibly matching TRBD1 (5 bases). Trimming removed 2 bases from V and 1 base from J, with 13 bases in between. The CDR3 sequence is 16 residues long. CDR1 and CDR2 from the germline V gene are NNHDY and SYVADS. CDR3 sequence reads: CASSEGQGKNYAEQFF. The sequenced CDR3 bases are TGTGCCAGCAGTGAAGGCCAGGGAAAAAACTATGCT.